This TCR beta chain was sequenced during a study of high-grade serous ovarian cancer treatment subgroups. This CDR3 spans 14 amino acids. Trimming left V 8 bases short and J 4 bases short, with 15 bases between. Germline assignment: CDR1 LNHDA and CDR2 SQIVND (reference sequence). Study results and caveats: CDR1 and CDR2 were left unanalyzed; analyses focused on CDR3. Spatial context was lost because tumors were sequenced in bulk. Same-patient tumor repertoires overlapped at roughly 0.1 to 0.85; different patients barely overlapped.

Clones were sequenced by immunoSEQ multiplex PCR, and TCRdb holds only the in-frame ones, with some missing. The data contain roughly 660 clones, roughly 70% of them seen just once; the ten biggest clones take up over 20%. A remark on this clone: Its specificity is not known.

Tumor samples were obtained before definitive surgery or chemotherapy. The sequencing input was tumor tissue. This chain uses TRBV19 with TRBJ1-5; tentatively, D is TRBD1 (6 bases). This TCR derives from a human donor with high-grade serous ovarian cancer. The CDR3 nucleotides are TGTGCCAGTGAGGGGGGAAGGAGGAATCAGCCCCAGCATTTT. It translates to CASEGGRRNQPQHF.